One sample yielded the 23 T cell receptor beta chains listed below, sequenced in a study of OX40 agonist ivuxolimab in advanced cancers. Sequencing used immunoSEQ multiplex PCR; TCRdb keeps in-frame clones, though not all of them. The sample has approximately 45,000 clones, roughly 78% seen once. The sample here was CD4+ or CD8+ T cells sorted from blood, taken in a trial of the OX40 agonist ivuxolimab. Receptor source: an adult with an advanced solid tumor such as melanoma, head and neck, liver or kidney cancer.

This chain links TRBV5-6 with TRBJ1-1; D remains ambiguous. V lost 4 bases, J lost 1 base, and 11 bases lay in between. Germline values: CDR1 SGHDT, CDR2 YYEEEE. CDR3 length: 14 residues. As DNA, the CDR3 is TGTGCCAGCAGCACCCCGGACCAGAACACTGAAGCTTTCTTT. Translation gives CASSTPDQNTEAFF.

This clone has a single count. V is TRBV10-3 and J is TRBJ1-5, with D perhaps matching TRBD1 (5 bases). The CDR3 consists of 14 residues. In germline, CDR1 is ENHRY, CDR2 SYGVKD. Trimming took 2 bases from V and 4 from J, leaving 9 bases between them. CDR3 loop: CAISETDSNQPQHF. The CDR3 region has the DNA TGTGCCATCAGTGAGACAGACAGTAATCAGCCCCAGCATTTT.

The chain carries TRBV7-8 and TRBJ2-7; no reliable D call. The germline CDR1 and CDR2 sequences are SGHVS and FQNEAQ. The CDR3 contains 11 residues. V lost 5 bases, J lost 5 bases, and 7 bases lay in between. Here the CDR3 reads CASSQLDEQYF. CDR3 DNA: TGTGCCAGCAGCCAGCTGGACGAGCAGTACTTC.

This chain uses TRBV11-2 with TRBJ1-3, with a possible D match to TRBD1 (6 bases). Germline loops: CDR1 SGHAT, CDR2 FQNNGV. V lost 4 bases and J 0 bases, leaving 13 bases between the germline ends. The CDR3 runs to 16 residues. The CDR3 protein is CASSSMTGNSGNTIYF. In DNA form, the CDR3 reads TGTGCCAGCAGCTCAATGACAGGAAACTCTGGAAACACCATATATTTT.

CDR3 region: CASSQALSSPGANVLTF. As DNA, the CDR3 is TGCGCCAGCAGCCAAGCCCTATCCAGCCCTGGGGCCAACGTCCTGACTTTC. The V call is TRBV4-3, the J call TRBJ2-6, with no clear D. V lost 1 base and J 2 bases, leaving 12 bases between the germline ends. Looked up from germline, CDR1 is LGHNA and CDR2 is YSLEER. This CDR3 contains 17 residues.

The V gene is TRBV19, the J gene TRBJ2-5, with 8 bases aligning to TRBD1. Germline CDR1 reads LNHDA; CDR2 reads SQIVND (reference sequence). The CDR3 consists of 13 residues. With V trimmed by 4 bases and J by 9 bases, 7 bases remained unmatched. This CDR3 is CASSTTGGMAQYF. DNA for the CDR3: TGTGCCAGTAGTACAACAGGGGGGATGGCCCAGTACTTC.

V usage is TRBV7-9 and J usage is TRBJ1-2; tentatively, D is TRBD1 (5 bases). V lost 0 bases and J lost 0, with 8 bases in between. Germline V gene data show CDR1 as SEHNR and CDR2 as FQNEAQ (reference sequence). This CDR3 has 15 amino acids. DNA for the CDR3: TGTGCCAGCAGCTTAGCTGGGACGGCTAACTATGGCTACACCTTC. Translated, it gives CASSLAGTANYGYTF.

The chain uses TRBV4-3 and TRBJ1-3; no reliable D call. The CDR3 consists of 15 residues. Germline-derived CDR1 and CDR2 are LGHNA and YSLEER. Trimming left V 1 base short and J 9 bases short, with 16 bases between. The CDR3 region has the DNA TGCGCCAGCAGCCAAGGCTCGGGATCAAGTGGCACCATATATTTT. This translates into CASSQGSGSSGTIYF.

This sequence joins TRBV7-8 and TRBJ1-1; the D gene is possibly TRBD1 (5 bases). This CDR3 region has 13 residues. Trimming took 2 bases from V and 5 from J, leaving 9 bases between them. Germline V gene lookup returns CDR1 SGHVS and CDR2 FQNEAQ. This chain's CDR3 is CASSLSGRTEAFF. The CDR3 region has the DNA TGTGCCAGCAGCTTATCAGGGAGGACTGAAGCTTTCTTT.

The CDR3 reads CASSPGTGGNQPQHF. DNA for the CDR3: TGTGCCAGCTCGCCCGGGACAGGAGGTAATCAGCCCCAGCATTTT. This sequence joins TRBV18 and TRBJ1-5; 8 bases line up with TRBD1. The germline V gene has CDR1 KGHSH and CDR2 LQKENI. With 6 bases clipped from V and 4 bases from J, the junction kept 8 bases outside the gene matches. This CDR3 has 15 residues.

The V gene is TRBV5-4, the J gene TRBJ1-2; D not certain. The germline CDR1 and CDR2 sequences are SGHNT and YYREEE (reference sequence). The CDR3 length is 13 residues. The V and J ends lost 4 bases and 8 bases respectively, with 15 bases between them. The DNA for the CDR3 is TGTGCCAGCAGCCCGGACCGGATGTGGGGCTACACCTTC. Protein sequence: CASSPDRMWGYTF.

The rearrangement joins TRBV6-1 to TRBJ1-2, with unresolved D. CDR1 MNHNS and CDR2 SASEGT come from the germline V gene. The ends were cut back, 3 bases at V and 3 bases at J, with 5 bases in the middle. CDR3 length: 12 amino acids. The DNA of the CDR3 is TGTGCCAGCAGTGATATATACTATGGCTACACCTTC. Encoded protein: CASSDIYYGYTF.

V is TRBV5-1 and J is TRBJ2-3; D may be TRBD1 or TRBD2 (5 bases each). Germline loops: CDR1 SGHRS, CDR2 YFSETQ. The CDR3 covers 16 residues. Trimming cost V 4 bases and J 5 bases, with 20 bases left between them. This chain's CDR3 is CASSPEGPSRGDTQYF. The CDR3 DNA follows: TGCGCCAGCAGCCCCGAGGGGCCTAGCAGAGGAGATACGCAGTATTTT.

V is TRBV25-1 and J is TRBJ2-1, with D unresolved. This CDR3 contains 11 residues. Per germline, CDR1 MGHDK and CDR2 SYGVNS. V lost 10 bases and J lost 9, with 13 bases in between. This chain's CDR3 is CATRKTAEQFF. Here the CDR3 DNA reads TGTGCCACTAGGAAAACAGCTGAGCAGTTCTTC.

The chain joins TRBV19 to TRBJ2-3, with D tentatively TRBD1 (5 bases). The CDR3 sequence is 13 residues long. The germline gives CDR1 LNHDA, CDR2 SQIVND (reference sequence). V lost 8 bases and J 5 bases, leaving 14 bases between the germline ends. CDR3: CASRQGSIDTQYF. In nucleotides, the CDR3 is TGTGCCAGTCGTCAGGGAAGTATAGATACGCAGTATTTT.

This chain connects TRBV9 to TRBJ2-1; TRBD1 is a possible D gene (6 bases). Germline V CDR1 and CDR2: SGDLS, YYNGEE. V was shortened by 0 bases and J by 10 bases, with 14 bases between the two germline ends. CDR3 size: 14 residues. The CDR3 DNA reads TGTGCCAGCAGCGTAGCTCGGATTGGGACAGAGCAGTTCTTC. This encodes CASSVARIGTEQFF. Based on the CDR3 plus reference TRBV9 and TRBJ2-1, the full variable domain is DSGVTQTPKHLITATGQRVTLRCSPRSGDLSVYWYQQSLDQGLQFLIQYYNGEERAKGNILERFSAQQFPDLHSELNLSSLELGDSALYFCASSVARIGTEQFFGPGTRLTVL.

The CDR3 is CASSSTVANTGELFF. Written as DNA, the CDR3 is TGTGCCAGCAGCAGCACAGTCGCGAACACCGGGGAGCTGTTTTTT. This chain joins TRBV7-3 and TRBJ2-2; D is uncertain. V lost 5 bases to trimming and J lost 0 bases, with 10 bases between them. CDR3 length: 15 residues. Looked up from germline, CDR1 is SGHTA and CDR2 is FQGTGA.

The V call is TRBV19, the J call TRBJ2-5, with TRBD2 matching over 7 bases. From germline, CDR1 is LNHDA and CDR2 SQIVND (reference sequence). The CDR3 spans 15 residues. Unmatched junction bases numbered 9, after V lost 1 base and J lost 7 bases. CDR3 protein: CASSIGGSQLRTQYF. Here the CDR3 DNA reads TGTGCCAGTAGTATAGGCGGGAGTCAATTGCGGACCCAGTACTTC.

V and J are TRBV7-9 and TRBJ1-5, with D perhaps matching TRBD1 (5 bases). Germline CDR1 is SEHNR and CDR2 is FQNEAQ (reference sequence). The CDR3 loop spans 15 amino acids. V lost 1 base to trimming and J lost 4 bases, with 11 bases between them. The CDR3 sequence: CASSLGETANQPQHF. The CDR3 DNA follows: TGTGCCAGCAGCTTAGGGGAGACAGCTAATCAGCCCCAGCATTTT.

This chain connects TRBV18 to TRBJ1-4; D remains unclear. Germline CDR1 and CDR2: KGHSH and LQKENI. CDR3 length: 13 amino acids. The V and J ends lost 2 bases and 5 bases respectively, with 6 bases between them. The CDR3 reads CASSPSQNEKLFF. The CDR3 nucleotides read TGTGCCAGCTCACCAAGCCAGAATGAAAAACTGTTTTTT. Full variable domain (missing parts from reference TRBV18 and TRBJ1-4): NAGVMQNPRHLVRRRGQEARLRCSPMKGHSHVYWYRQLPEEGLKFMVYLQKENIIDESGMPKERFSAEFPKEGPSILRIQQVVRGDSAAYFCASSPSQNEKLFFGSGTQLSVL.

The rearrangement links TRBV10-3 to TRBJ2-2; D unclear. The CDR3 is made up of 17 amino acids. Per germline, CDR1 ENHRY and CDR2 SYGVKD. V dropped 0 bases and J dropped 1 base, with 12 bases sitting between them. The CDR3 here is CAISESGPPQNTGELFF. CDR3 nucleotides: TGTGCCATCAGTGAGTCAGGGCCCCCACAGAACACCGGGGAGCTGTTTTTT.

The gene calls are TRBV11-3 and TRBJ2-5; 9 bases align to TRBD2. J lost 5 bases, V lost 3 bases, and 7 bases had no gene match. Germline-derived CDR1 and CDR2 are SGHNT and YENEEA. There are 15 residues in the CDR3. Here the CDR3 DNA reads TGTGCCAGCAGCTTGGGGACTAGCATTTCCGAGACCCAGTACTTC. This translates into CASSLGTSISETQYF.

V gene TRBV5-1 combines with J gene TRBJ2-7; TRBD1 is a possible D gene (6 bases). Trimming shortened V by 3 bases and J by 5 bases, and 12 bases separated the two germline ends. Germline V CDR1 and CDR2: SGHRS, YFSETQ. The CDR3 is 13 residues long. Written as DNA, the CDR3 is TGCGCCAGCAGCTCACAGGGATTTCACGAGCAGTACTTC. Translation gives CASSSQGFHEQYF.